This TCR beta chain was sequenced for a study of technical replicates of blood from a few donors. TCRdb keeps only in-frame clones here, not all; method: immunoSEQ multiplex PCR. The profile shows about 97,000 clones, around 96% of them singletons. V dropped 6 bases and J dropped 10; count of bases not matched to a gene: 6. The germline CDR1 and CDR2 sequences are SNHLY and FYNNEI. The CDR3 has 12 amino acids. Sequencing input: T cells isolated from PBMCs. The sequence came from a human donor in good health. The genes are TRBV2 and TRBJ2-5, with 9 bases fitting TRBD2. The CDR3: CASRIAGVHQYF. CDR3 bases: TGTGCCAGCAGGATAGCGGGAGTACACCAGTACTTC. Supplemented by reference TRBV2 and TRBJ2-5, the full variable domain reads EPEVTQTPSHQVTQMGQEVILRCVPISNHLYFYWYRQILGQKVEFLVSFYNNEISEKSEIFDDQFSVERPDGSNFTLKIRSTKLEDSAMYFCASRIAGVHQYFGPGTRLLVL.